This T cell receptor beta chain was sequenced for a study of identifying expanded T cells in peripheral blood. Study-level points and caveats: Variance in clone template counts between approximately 2-week samples significantly increased with total template count across all healthy donors.

This CDR3 comprises 13 residues. Trimming shortened V by 2 bases and J by 3 bases, and 8 bases separated the two germline ends. From germline, CDR1 is MNHEY and CDR2 SVGAGI. In regard to this clone: The antigen remains unidentified.

Method: immunoSEQ multiplex PCR; TCRdb's copy keeps in-frame clones and lacks some. This sample has approximately 83,000 clones, with approximately 81% found just once. This TCR was sampled from a person between 18 and 70 years old in good health. Sequencing was done on a sample of blood. V and J are TRBV6-5 and TRBJ2-7; TRBD2 might be the D (5 bases). The CDR3 sequence is CASSYLTSYEQYF. The CDR3 DNA reads TGTGCCAGCAGTTACCTAACTAGCTACGAGCAGTACTTC.